This T cell receptor beta chain was retrieved from a study of T cell changes during pregnancy in multiple sclerosis. Assay used: immunoSEQ multiplex PCR; TCRdb lists only in-frame clones, some missing. The sample lists 70,000 to 100,000 clones, about 93% occurring once. The length of the CDR3 is 14 residues. Germline V gene lookup returns CDR1 PRHDT and CDR2 FYEKMQ (reference sequence). V was clipped by 3 bases and J by 5 bases, with 13 bases between them. The receptor's source is a female donor in good health, enrolled as a control in a pregnancy study. This chain joins TRBV13 and TRBJ2-5; D is perhaps TRBD1 (5 bases). The sequencing used peripheral blood, collected in the third trimester of pregnancy. CDR3: CASSFSGRPETQYF. In DNA, the CDR3 is TGTGCCAGCAGCTTTTCAGGGCGGCCCGAGACCCAGTACTTC.